These 11 T cell receptor beta chains originate from one sample sequenced in a study of blood T cell repertoires in COVID-19. Method: immunoSEQ multiplex PCR; TCRdb's copy keeps in-frame clones and lacks some. The table has 200,000 to 250,000 clones, roughly 87% seen once; the top ten hold about a tenth. The sequencing input was PBMCs or T cells enriched from blood (not recorded which). These receptors all stem from a young man who had recovered from COVID-19.

The chain uses TRBV19 and TRBJ1-6; D gene unclear. The CDR3 contains 13 residues. Trimming cost V 4 bases and J 7 bases, with 8 bases left between them. Germline CDR1 and CDR2: LNHDA and SQIVND (reference sequence). The CDR3 DNA reads as TGTGCCAGTAGTACCCCCCTAAATTCACCCCTCCACTTT. This codes for CASSTPLNSPLHF.

The chain has TRBV28 and TRBJ1-2; 9 nucleotides match TRBD1. V was clipped by 4 bases and J by 1 base; unmatched bases: 4. CDR3 length equals 15 residues. Germline loops: CDR1 MDHEN, CDR2 SYDVKM. CDR3 protein: CASSSPGQGNYGYTF. The CDR3 DNA is TGTGCCAGCAGTTCCCCGGGACAGGGTAACTATGGCTACACCTTC.

V is TRBV19 and J is TRBJ1-5, with 10 bases fitting TRBD1. CDR3 length: 15 amino acids. The ends lost 6 bases at V and 4 bases at J; junction bases unmatched: 6. CDR1 LNHDA and CDR2 SQIVND come from the germline V gene (reference sequence). The CDR3 here is CASSLTGGKNQPQHF. For the CDR3, the DNA is TGTGCCAGTAGCCTGACAGGGGGCAAAAATCAGCCCCAGCATTTT.

The V and J genes are TRBV6-5 and TRBJ2-2; 9 bases match TRBD1. From germline, CDR1 is MNHEY and CDR2 SVGAGI. The junction had 6 bases not matched to a gene; V was cut back by 11 bases and J by 5 bases. CDR3 length equals 13 residues. The CDR3 reads CAGQGRMTGELFF. As DNA, the CDR3 is TGTGCCGGACAGGGGAGGATGACCGGGGAGCTGTTTTTT.

The J gene is TRBJ2-5, the V gene TRBV18, with 7 bases aligning to TRBD2. Germline-derived CDR1 and CDR2 are KGHSH and LQKENI. J lost 4 bases, V lost 3 bases, and 17 bases had no gene match. The CDR3 extends over 18 amino acids. CDR3 nucleotides: TGTGCCAGCTCACCCGGGCGGGGGATTTTACATTATCGAGAGACCCAGTACTTC. Protein: CASSPGRGILHYRETQYF.

The chain uses TRBV30 and TRBJ1-2, with D hard to call. Germline CDR1 is GTSNPN and CDR2 is SVGIG (reference sequence). CDR3 length equals 12 residues. The V and J ends lost 1 base and 8 bases respectively, with 11 bases between them. This CDR3 is CAWSGGGIGYTF. CDR3 coding DNA: TGTGCCTGGAGTGGTGGAGGGATAGGCTACACCTTC.

The genes are TRBV18 and TRBJ1-2; D may be TRBD1 (6 bases). V was cut by 3 bases and J by 5 bases, with 10 bases left in between. In germline, CDR1 is KGHSH, CDR2 LQKENI. This CDR3 has 13 residues. As DNA, the CDR3 is TGTGCCAGCTCACCGGACAGTGGGTATGGCTACACCTTC. Protein sequence: CASSPDSGYGYTF.

The chain uses TRBV15 and TRBJ1-1; D ambiguous. This CDR3 has 12 amino acids. The V end was cut by 4 bases, the J end by 8 bases, with 11 bases between. Germline CDR1 reads LNHNV; CDR2 reads YYDKDF (reference sequence). The CDR3 DNA reads TGTGCCACCAGCACAAAGGTGGAGGAAGCTTTCTTT. Its translation is CATSTKVEEAFF.

This sequence joins TRBV10-2 and TRBJ2-7; 11 bases line up with TRBD1. Germline V CDR1 and CDR2: WSHSY, SAAADI. This CDR3 has 13 amino acids. With V trimmed by 7 bases and J by 5 bases, 4 bases remained unmatched. CDR3 region: CASTGQGAHEQYF. DNA for the CDR3: TGCGCCAGCACCGGACAGGGGGCCCACGAGCAGTACTTC.

J is TRBJ2-3 and V is TRBV11-2; TRBD1 matches 7 bases. The germline CDR1 and CDR2 sequences are SGHAT and FQNNGV. The CDR3 length is 17 residues. J lost 2 bases, V lost 4 bases, and 12 bases had no gene match. In DNA form, the CDR3 reads TGTGCCAGCAGCTGGTTTATTAGACAGGGCAACACAGATACGCAGTATTTT. This encodes CASSWFIRQGNTDTQYF.

The chain is built from TRBV3-1 (or the pseudogene TRBV3-2) and TRBJ1-6; TRBD1 agrees at 9 bases. The CDR3 consists of 16 residues. V lost 4 bases and J lost 9; bases outside the gene matches: 10. The germline gives CDR1 LGHDT, CDR2 YNNKEL (reference sequence). The CDR3 loop reads CASSPGTGTGSSPLHF. The CDR3 DNA follows: TGTGCCAGCAGCCCCGGGACAGGGACTGGAAGTTCACCCCTCCACTTT.